Shown below are 23 T cell receptor beta chains from a single sample sequenced in a study of CD8 T cells in Susac syndrome. The RNA input was about 0.5 to 1 ug, and it was reverse transcribed with random hexamers. TCRdb called the immunoSEQ multiplex PCR reads again in MiXCR, with one record for every CDR3 protein. Among hundreds of thousands of distinct CDR3 sequences, 89% were seen once, and the ten largest hold around 0.18%. The sample was CD8+ T cells from PBMCs. These receptors were collected from a human donor with multiple sclerosis.

The chain's CDR3 is CATSDSGVYGYTF. CDR3 nucleotide sequence: TGTGCCACCAGTGATTCTGGGGTCTATGGCTACACCTTC. The chain has TRBV24-1 and TRBJ1-2, with D uncertain. Trimming cost V 2 bases and J 4 bases, with 7 bases left between them. The CDR3 contains 13 residues. Germline values: CDR1 KGHDR, CDR2 SFDVKD.

V is TRBV9 and J is TRBJ2-6; D is undetermined. This CDR3 has 16 amino acids. Trimming took 4 bases from V and 0 from J, leaving 11 bases between them. CDR1 SGDLS and CDR2 YYNGEE come from the germline V gene. CDR3 bases: TGTGCCAGCAGCCTCCCTGGGGACTCTGGGGCCAACGTCCTGACTTTC. This codes for CASSLPGDSGANVLTF.

The chain joins TRBV28 to TRBJ2-7, with D possibly being TRBD1 (6 bases). The CDR3 contains 16 residues. Trimming removed 5 bases from V and 2 bases from J, with 19 bases in between. CDR1 MDHEN and CDR2 SYDVKM come from the germline V gene. The CDR3, as DNA: TGTGCCAGCAGTGGTGGGTCCACAGGGATCCCCTACGAGCAGTACTTC. Amino acids: CASSGGSTGIPYEQYF.

The J gene is TRBJ2-7, the V gene TRBV20-1; 8 bases line up with TRBD2. After removal of 5 bases from V and 3 bases from J, the junction contained 9 bases not matched to a gene. The CDR3 totals 14 residues. From germline, CDR1 is DFQATT and CDR2 SNEGSKA (reference sequence). CDR3 nucleotides: TGCAGTGCTTCTGGAGCCGGGACTAGCTACGAGCAGTACTTC. Protein product: CSASGAGTSYEQYF.

The genes are TRBV29-1 and TRBJ1-3, with D unclear. From germline, CDR1 is SQVTM and CDR2 ANQGSEA. Trimming stripped 4 bases from V and 4 bases from J, with 11 bases between. CDR3 size: 13 residues. The CDR3 sequence: CSVVTDSGNTIYF. The CDR3, as DNA: TGCAGCGTTGTAACGGACTCCGGAAACACCATATATTTT.

This clonotype was seen just once. The chain carries TRBV20-1 and TRBJ1-5, with 8 bases aligning to TRBD1. The length of the CDR3 is 14 residues. With 4 bases clipped from V and 4 bases from J, the junction kept 6 bases outside the gene matches. Germline CDR1 reads DFQATT; CDR2 reads SNEGSKA (reference sequence). CDR3 in amino acids: CSAKQDRENQPQHF. The CDR3 DNA is TGCAGTGCTAAGCAGGACAGGGAGAATCAGCCCCAGCATTTT.

The CDR3 nucleotides read TGTGCCAGCAGTCACGACCCTGGGACTGAAGCTTTCTTT. Translating it yields CASSHDPGTEAFF. V is TRBV28 and J is TRBJ1-1; no clear D. V lost 5 bases to trimming and J lost 5 bases, with 12 bases between them. CDR1 MDHEN and CDR2 SYDVKM come from the germline V gene. The CDR3 extends over 13 amino acids.

This clonotype has a single count. The chain uses TRBV9 and TRBJ2-1; tentatively, D is TRBD2 (6 bases). The CDR3 consists of 12 residues. V was clipped by 6 bases and J by 10 bases, with 14 bases between them. The V gene's germline CDR1 is SGDLS and CDR2 YYNGEE. For the CDR3, the DNA is TGTGCCAGCAACACACAGGCGGGGGAGCAGTTCTTC. Translation gives CASNTQAGEQFF.

This clonotype was seen only a few times. This chain links TRBV25-1 with TRBJ1-1; D call uncertain. The CDR3 covers 12 residues. From germline, CDR1 is MGHDK and CDR2 SYGVNS. The ends were cut back, 9 bases at V and 0 bases at J, with 8 bases in the middle. The CDR3 nucleotides are TGTGCCAGTAGTCAGTTGAACACTGAAGCTTTCTTT. Encoded protein: CASSQLNTEAFF. The entire variable domain, with the rest obtained from reference TRBV25-1 and TRBJ1-1, is as follows: EADIYQTPRYLVIGTGKKITLECSQTMGHDKMYWYQQDPGMELHLIHYSYGVNSTEKGDLSSESTVSRIRTEHFPLTLESARPSHTSQYLCASSQLNTEAFFGQGTRLTVV.

The V gene is TRBV28, the J gene TRBJ1-2; the match to TRBD1 covers 8 bases. J gave up 6 bases and V 5 bases, and 5 bases lay outside the gene matches. CDR1 and CDR2 from the germline V gene are MDHEN and SYDVKM. The CDR3 is 13 amino acids. CDR3 region: CASSPTGEHGYTF. CDR3 DNA sequence: TGTGCCAGCAGTCCGACAGGGGAACATGGCTACACCTTC.

This chain connects TRBV6-5 to TRBJ2-3, with D possibly TRBD2 on 5 matching bases. From germline, CDR1 is MNHEY and CDR2 SVGAGI. Trimming left V 4 bases short and J 3 bases short, with 29 bases between. The CDR3 consists of 20 residues. The CDR3 loop reads CASSLEWSGRGPIGTDTQYF. CDR3 nucleotide sequence: TGTGCCAGCAGTTTGGAGTGGAGCGGCCGCGGCCCTATCGGGACAGATACGCAGTATTTT.

V and J are TRBV5-6 and TRBJ2-5, with D hard to call. This CDR3 is built from 14 residues. V was trimmed by 4 bases and J by 5 bases, leaving 15 bases between them. Germline CDR1 SGHDT, CDR2 YYEEEE. The CDR3 DNA reads TGTGCCAGCAGCCACGAAACTACCTTGGAGACCCAGTACTTC. This encodes CASSHETTLETQYF.

This chain connects TRBV7-3 to TRBJ2-6; TRBD1 might be the D (6 bases). This CDR3 is built from 18 residues. The germline V and J ends were trimmed by 2 bases and 4 bases, with 18 bases remaining between them. Germline CDR1 and CDR2: SGHTA and FQGTGA. The CDR3 loop reads CASSLSPGVPVGANVLTF. CDR3 DNA: TGTGCCAGCAGCTTATCCCCAGGGGTTCCTGTCGGGGCCAACGTCCTGACTTTC. The variable domain in full, completed from reference TRBV7-3 and TRBJ2-6, reads GAGVSQTPSNKVTEKGKYVELRCDPISGHTALYWYRQSLGQGPEFLIYFQGTGAADDSGLPNDRFFAVRPEGSVSTLKIQRTERGDSAVYLCASSLSPGVPVGANVLTFGAGSRLTVL.

This chain joins TRBV12-3 or TRBV12-4 and TRBJ2-7, with D hard to call. V was clipped by 0 bases and J by 3 bases, with 9 bases between them. CDR3 length: 14 amino acids. CDR3 DNA: TGTGCCAGCAGTTTAGCGTCTGAATTCTACGAGCAGTACTTC. This gives the protein CASSLASEFYEQYF.

The rearrangement uses TRBV27 and TRBJ2-7; D is undetermined. The CDR3 is made up of 13 amino acids. Trimming took 2 bases from V and 4 from J, leaving 9 bases between them. Germline V gives CDR1 MNHEY, CDR2 SMNVEV (reference sequence). CDR3 in amino acids: CASSLIGPYEQYF. DNA for the CDR3: TGTGCCAGCAGTTTAATAGGGCCGTACGAGCAGTACTTC.

This clonotype was counted many times. The J gene is TRBJ2-2, the V gene TRBV27; D is possibly TRBD1 (6 bases). CDR3 length: 14 amino acids. The germline V and J ends were trimmed by 6 bases and 1 base, with 9 bases remaining between them. Germline CDR1 reads MNHEY; CDR2 reads SMNVEV (reference sequence). DNA of the CDR3: TGTGCCAGCAGCTTGGGACAGAACACCGGGGAGCTGTTTTTT. This sequence encodes CASSLGQNTGELFF.

The rearrangement uses TRBV20-1 and TRBJ2-7; D is possibly TRBD1 (5 bases). Trimming removed 0 bases from V and 0 bases from J, with 9 bases in between. Looked up from germline, CDR1 is DFQATT and CDR2 is SNEGSKA (reference sequence). The length of the CDR3 is 14 residues. CDR3: CSARDLDSSYEQYF. The CDR3 DNA sequence: TGCAGTGCTAGAGATCTCGACAGCTCCTACGAGCAGTACTTC.

The chain couples TRBV7-2 to TRBJ2-7, with 12 bases lining up with TRBD2. This CDR3 is 15 amino acids long. J lost 2 bases, V lost 5 bases, and 4 bases had no gene match. Per germline, CDR1 SGHTA and CDR2 FQGNSA. CDR3 coding DNA: TGTGCCAGCAGCCACGGACTAGCGGGACCCTACGAGCAGTACTTC. Protein: CASSHGLAGPYEQYF.

The chain is built from TRBV29-1 and TRBJ2-7; 7 nucleotides align to TRBD1. This CDR3 spans 14 amino acids. Trimming cost V 6 bases and J 0 bases; bases outside gene matches: 8. CDR1 and CDR2 (germline): SQVTM, ANQGSEA. CDR3 region: CSVWDRYSSYEQYF. CDR3 nucleotide sequence: TGCAGCGTGTGGGACAGATATAGCTCCTACGAGCAGTACTTC.

The chain carries TRBV20-1 and TRBJ2-7, with TRBD2 matching over 13 bases. The V and J ends lost 1 base and 3 bases, in that order; junction bases with no gene match: 0. Germline CDR1 and CDR2: DFQATT and SNEGSKA (reference sequence). The CDR3 length is 14 residues. CDR3 sequence (DNA): TGCAGTGCTAGAGGACTAGCGGGAGGCTACGAGCAGTACTTC. As protein: CSARGLAGGYEQYF.

The chain has TRBV20-1 and TRBJ1-4; D is possibly TRBD1 (6 bases). CDR3 length: 20 residues. Trimming took off 6 bases at V and 6 bases at J, with 35 bases between the two ends. From germline, CDR1 is DFQATT and CDR2 SNEGSKA (reference sequence). The DNA of the CDR3 is TGCAGTGCCAGGTGGGGGGCGGGGGTTCCCTCCTCGGTCACCGATGAAAAACTGTTTTTT. Its translation: CSARWGAGVPSSVTDEKLFF.

The J gene is TRBJ1-1, the V gene TRBV5-6; unclear D gene. Germline V gene sequence: CDR1 SGHDT, CDR2 YYEEEE. With 4 bases removed from V and 8 bases from J, the gap between germline ends came to 12 bases. The CDR3 contains 12 residues. The CDR3 here is CASSHSASEAFF. The CDR3 DNA follows: TGTGCCAGCAGCCACTCGGCCTCGGAAGCTTTCTTT.

The chain recombines TRBV4-3 with TRBJ1-2; D might be TRBD1 (5 bases). V was shortened by 1 base and J by 1 base, with 10 bases between the two germline ends. CDR1 is LGHNA, CDR2 YSLEER, per germline. The CDR3 is 15 residues long. The CDR3 protein is CASSQGDLLNYGYTF. The CDR3 DNA reads TGCGCCAGCAGCCAAGGGGACCTTCTTAACTATGGCTACACCTTC.